The 24 T cell receptor beta chains given below trace back to one sample, sequenced in a study of T cells in Graves' hyperthyroidism and ophthalmopathy. It was RNA transcripts that yielded the amplified TCR beta CDR3 regions. The HTBI primer set was used in a first-round RT-PCR of the TCR CDR3. Each CDR3 protein gets one entry after TCRdb re-called the multiplex PCR reads with MiXCR. The table includes approximately 690,000 distinct CDR3 sequences, about a fifth detected once. Sequencing was performed on blood. The receptors stem from a young man with Graves' ophthalmopathy.

The chain uses TRBV12-3 or TRBV12-4 and TRBJ2-2; TRBD1 might be the D (5 bases). The CDR3 has 13 residues. Trimming shortened V by 5 bases and J by 6 bases, and 10 bases separated the two germline ends. This CDR3 is CASSRGPAGELFF. The DNA of the CDR3 is TGTGCCAGCAGTAGGGGTCCGGCCGGGGAGCTGTTTTTT.

Regarding this clonotype: Just one base apart from a much larger clone, this may be a read error. The final CDR3 position lacks the conserved phenylalanine or tryptophan, pointing to a likely read error. This sequence joins TRBV3-1 and TRBJ1-2; possible D gene TRBD1, 6 bases. The CDR3 runs 12 residues. From germline, CDR1 is LGHDT and CDR2 YNNKEL (reference sequence). V was shortened by 8 bases and J by 4 bases, with 11 bases between the two germline ends. This CDR3 reads CASQGQSYGYTL. For the CDR3, the DNA is TGTGCCAGCCAGGGGCAGTCCTATGGCTACACCCTC.

This clonotype was counted ten times or more. The gene calls are TRBV4-1 and TRBJ2-5; D remains ambiguous. Per the germline V gene, CDR1 is MGHRA and CDR2 is YSYEKL. CDR3 size: 13 residues. Between the trimmed V and J ends, which lost 3 bases and 4 bases, there was a span of 9 bases. The CDR3 reads CASSHSNGETQYF. CDR3 DNA sequence: TGCGCCAGCAGCCACAGCAACGGAGAGACCCAGTACTTC.

This chain joins TRBV12-3 or TRBV12-4 and TRBJ2-2, with TRBD1 matching 8 bases. V trimming: 5 bases; J trimming: 5 bases; junction bases outside the gene matches: 7. CDR3 length equals 15 residues. In DNA, the CDR3 is TGTGCCAGCAGTACGGCAGGGGGCTGGACCGGGGAGCTGTTTTTT. Translated: CASSTAGGWTGELFF.

To note about this clonotype: This clone may be a read error of a much larger clone one base away. The chain links TRBV30 to TRBJ2-1; TRBD2 matches 8 bases. Germline V gene data show CDR1 as GTSNPN and CDR2 as SVGIG (reference sequence). The CDR3 sequence is 15 residues long. The CDR3 loop reads CAWSGSSGTYNEQLF. The CDR3 nucleotides are TGTGCCTGGAGTGGGAGTAGCGGGACGTACAATGAGCAGCTCTTC.

The chain uses TRBV9 and TRBJ1-3, with D uncertain. CDR3 size: 15 residues. The V end was cut by 4 bases, the J end by 2 bases, with 13 bases between. The germline CDR1 and CDR2 sequences are SGDLS and YYNGEE. The CDR3 is CASSLAGDTGNTIYF. DNA of the CDR3: TGTGCCAGCAGCCTTGCTGGAGATACTGGAAACACCATATATTTT.

Worth noting for this clonotype: This may stem from a read error, because a much larger clone lies one nucleotide away. The chain has TRBV12-3 or TRBV12-4 and TRBJ2-1; 11 bases match TRBD1. J lost 6 bases, V lost 3 bases, and 10 bases had no gene match. This CDR3 is built from 17 residues. The CDR3 reads CASSLGPRGTGGNEQFF. CDR3 nucleotides: TGTGCCAGCAGTTTGGGACCGAGGGGGACAGGGGGCAATGAGCAGTTCTTC.

The chain joins TRBV2 to TRBJ1-6; TRBD1 agrees at 9 bases. The germline CDR1 and CDR2 sequences are SNHLY and FYNNEI. V was clipped by 4 bases and J by 10 bases; unmatched bases: 5. This CDR3 comprises 14 residues. The CDR3 spells CASSVGQGPSPLHF. The CDR3 bases are TGTGCCAGCAGTGTCGGACAGGGGCCGTCACCCCTCCACTTT.

The chain has TRBV30 and TRBJ2-2; D possibly corresponds to TRBD1 (6 bases). Germline V lookup: CDR1 GTSNPN, CDR2 SVGIG (reference sequence). This CDR3 spans 15 amino acids. The V and J ends lost 1 base and 8 bases respectively, with 17 bases between them. The CDR3: CAWSDAGELTGELFF. The CDR3 nucleotides read TGTGCCTGGAGTGACGCAGGGGAGTTGACTGGGGAGCTGTTTTTT.

This clonotype occurred a few times. CDR3: CASRWTSGDTDTQYF. CDR3 in DNA: TGTGCCAGCAGGTGGACTAGCGGGGACACAGATACGCAGTATTTT. The chain joins TRBV27 to TRBJ2-3; 12 bases fit TRBD2. Germline CDR1 is MNHEY and CDR2 is SMNVEV (reference sequence). The CDR3 has 15 amino acids. J was trimmed by 2 bases and V by 6 bases; bases with no gene match: 3.

This clonotype has at least ten counts. The genes are TRBV11-2 and TRBJ2-1; 7 bases line up with TRBD2. V was pared by 0 bases and J by 0 bases, with 5 bases of the junction left unmatched. CDR3 length equals 17 residues. Germline CDR1 reads SGHAT; CDR2 reads FQNNGV. The CDR3 DNA sequence: TGTGCCAGCAGCTTAGATCCGGGGGGAGGCTCCTACAATGAGCAGTTCTTC. Protein: CASSLDPGGGSYNEQFF.

The chain couples TRBV18 to TRBJ1-2; D may be TRBD1 (6 bases). This CDR3 contains 16 residues. Per the germline V gene, CDR1 is KGHSH and CDR2 is LQKENI. The V and J ends lost 3 bases and 4 bases respectively, with 18 bases between them. CDR3 coding DNA: TGTGCCAGCTCACCCCAAGGGTCAGGGGAGGCCTATGGCTACACCTTC. Protein: CASSPQGSGEAYGYTF.

The V and J genes are TRBV7-9 and TRBJ2-4; TRBD1 might be the D (5 bases). This CDR3 is 15 amino acids long. Trimming removed 3 bases from V and 0 bases from J, with 9 bases in between. The germline gives CDR1 SEHNR, CDR2 FQNEAQ (reference sequence). The CDR3 loop reads CASSFAQGAKNIQYF. The CDR3 nucleotides read TGTGCCAGCAGCTTTGCTCAGGGAGCCAAAAACATTCAGTACTTC.

The V call is TRBV27, the J call TRBJ2-1; no reliable D call. This CDR3 comprises 13 residues. The V end was cut by 6 bases, the J end by 4 bases, with 10 bases between. The V gene's germline CDR1 is MNHEY and CDR2 SMNVEV (reference sequence). The DNA of the CDR3 is TGTGCCAGCAGCCCGAGCGTATACAATGAGCAGTTCTTC. Protein product: CASSPSVYNEQFF.

In its sample, this clonotype was seen many times. This chain links TRBV11-2 with TRBJ1-1; no clear D. Germline V lookup: CDR1 SGHAT, CDR2 FQNNGV. With 4 bases removed from V and 6 bases from J, the gap between germline ends came to 6 bases. This CDR3 region has 11 residues. CDR3 region: CASSSGPEAFF. The CDR3 DNA follows: TGTGCCAGCAGCTCCGGTCCTGAAGCTTTCTTT.

This clonotype was found many times. The chain recombines TRBV7-2 with TRBJ2-1, with 14 bases identical to TRBD2. V dropped 1 base and J dropped 8; count of bases not matched to a gene: 1. Germline V gene data show CDR1 as SGHTA and CDR2 as FQGNSA. The CDR3 consists of 15 residues. CDR3 DNA sequence: TGTGCCAGCAGCTTAGTGGGACTAGCGGGAGATGAGCAGTTCTTC. Protein sequence: CASSLVGLAGDEQFF.

This clonotype showed up just a few times. V gene TRBV28 combines with J gene TRBJ2-2; 7 bases fit TRBD1. The CDR3 has 15 residues. Germline trimming cut 6 bases from V and 4 bases from J; bases unmatched to any gene: 8. Germline CDR1 and CDR2: MDHEN and SYDVKM. Here the CDR3 DNA reads TGTGCCAGCAGGCGAGACAGGGTTGGCACCGGGGAGCTGTTTTTT. This sequence encodes CASRRDRVGTGELFF.

V is TRBV10-3 and J is TRBJ2-1; unclear D gene. The V gene's germline CDR1 is ENHRY and CDR2 SYGVKD. V dropped 4 bases and J dropped 9 bases, with 13 bases sitting between them. This CDR3 region has 13 residues. The DNA for the CDR3 is TGTGCCATCAGTGTAGACCCTTCTGGTGAGCAGTTCTTC. Protein product: CAISVDPSGEQFF.

The genes are TRBV30 and TRBJ2-7; 9 nucleotides match TRBD1. The V gene's germline CDR1 is GTSNPN and CDR2 SVGIG (reference sequence). The CDR3 extends over 13 amino acids. With 5 bases clipped from V and 2 bases from J, the junction kept 4 bases outside the gene matches. As DNA, the CDR3 is TGTGCCTGGGCGGGACAGGGCGCCTACGAGCAGTACTTC. This codes for CAWAGQGAYEQYF.

This clonotype was seen many times. This sequence joins TRBV28 and TRBJ1-5; 8 bases agree with TRBD1. Germline V gene sequence: CDR1 MDHEN, CDR2 SYDVKM. The ends lost 5 bases at V and 9 bases at J; junction bases unmatched: 9. The CDR3 is 14 residues long. Here the CDR3 reads CASSPRDRPWPQHF. CDR3 DNA: TGTGCCAGCAGTCCCCGGGACAGGCCTTGGCCCCAGCATTTT. Supplemented by reference TRBV28 and TRBJ1-5, the full variable domain reads DVKVTQSSRYLVKRTGEKVFLECVQDMDHENMFWYRQDPGLGLRLIYFSYDVKMKEKGDIPEGYSVSREKKERFSLILESASTNQTSMYLCASSPRDRPWPQHFGDGTRLSIL.

This clonotype was seen many times. The CDR3 bases are TGTGCCAGCAGCCCCGTAGCGGGAACCTACGAGCAGTACTTC. Amino acids: CASSPVAGTYEQYF. The chain carries TRBV3-1 and TRBJ2-7; 8 bases match TRBD2. Germline V gene data show CDR1 as LGHDT and CDR2 as YNNKEL (reference sequence). Trimming cost V 4 bases and J 2 bases; bases outside gene matches: 4. The length of the CDR3 is 14 residues.

The chain carries TRBV10-3 and TRBJ1-3; D unclear. This CDR3 is built from 15 residues. Germline V lookup: CDR1 ENHRY, CDR2 SYGVKD. The germline V and J ends were trimmed by 2 bases and 0 bases, with 8 bases remaining between them. The CDR3 region has the DNA TGTGCCATCAGTGAGGCCCGGTACTCTGGAAACACCATATATTTT. It specifies CAISEARYSGNTIYF.

This clonotype has at least ten counts. The CDR3 sequence: CASSGLQYEQYF. The CDR3 DNA follows: TGTGCCAGCAGCGGCCTTCAGTACGAGCAGTACTTC. The chain uses TRBV11-2 and TRBJ2-7, with D unresolved. The ends were cut back, 5 bases at V and 4 bases at J, with 9 bases in the middle. CDR1 and CDR2 from the germline V gene are SGHAT and FQNNGV. The CDR3 is 12 residues long.

This clonotype was recorded a few times. CDR3 sequence: CASRTKPLAKNIQYF. CDR3 nucleotides: TGTGCCAGCAGAACAAAACCTCTAGCCAAAAACATTCAGTACTTC. V and J are TRBV13 and TRBJ2-4; no reliable D call. Germline V gene data show CDR1 as PRHDT and CDR2 as FYEKMQ (reference sequence). The CDR3 has 15 residues. V was trimmed by 6 bases and J by 0 bases, leaving 12 bases between them.